This TCR beta chain comes out of a study of cytomegalovirus exposure and HLA in healthy donors. Study-wide background: In a later analysis, the roughly 130 validation repertoires were reported to have used the same platform as the approximately 690 first-cohort repertoires. General observations from the study: A subsequent analysis found that TCR clusters from the first cohort also tended to co-occur in the 90 to 150 validation repertoires, with approximately 95% of cluster scores above 0. TCR beta chains numbering more than 150 were designated cytomegalovirus-associated.

The trim removed 5 bases at V and 8 bases at J, leaving 8 bases unmatched. Germline lookup yields CDR1 SGHNT and CDR2 YENEEA. The CDR3 has 14 residues. Repertoires were generated with immunoSEQ multiplex PCR, while TCRdb's copy carries only in-frame clones and drops some. The repertoire consists of approximately 70,000 clones, with less than 95% occurring once and the leading ten covering 0.6% to 0.8%. In the case of this clone: Its antigen is not known.

This rearrangement joins TRBV11-3 to TRBJ2-1, with 8 bases lining up with TRBD2. The receptor was derived from a woman aged 18-35 years in good health and CMV-seronegative. Sequences were obtained from PBMCs. This chain's CDR3 is CASSPTGGGDEQFF. The CDR3 DNA sequence: TGTGCCAGCAGCCCGACCGGGGGGGGTGATGAGCAGTTCTTC.